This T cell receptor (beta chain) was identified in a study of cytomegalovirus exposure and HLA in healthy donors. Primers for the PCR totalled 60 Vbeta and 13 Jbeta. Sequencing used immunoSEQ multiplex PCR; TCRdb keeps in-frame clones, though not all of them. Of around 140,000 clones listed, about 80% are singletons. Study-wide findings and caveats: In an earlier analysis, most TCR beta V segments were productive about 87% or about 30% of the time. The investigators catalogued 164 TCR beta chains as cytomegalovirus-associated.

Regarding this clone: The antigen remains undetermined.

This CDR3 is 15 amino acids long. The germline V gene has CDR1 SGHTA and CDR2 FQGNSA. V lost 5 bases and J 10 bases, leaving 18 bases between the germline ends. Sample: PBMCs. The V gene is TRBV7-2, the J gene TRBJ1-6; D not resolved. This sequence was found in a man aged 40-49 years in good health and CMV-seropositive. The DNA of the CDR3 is TGTGCCAGCAGCCCCCGGACTGGCGTTGGGTCACCCCTCCACTTT. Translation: CASSPRTGVGSPLHF.